The present TCR beta chain was sequenced within a study of PD-1 blockade in mismatch repair-deficient tumors. Study at large: All were previously treated, progressing patients with approximately 12 mismatch repair-deficient cancer types.

PCR or immunohistochemistry showed mismatch repair deficiency in every enrolled patient. TCR sequencing covered three patients who responded to pembrolizumab. Some clones are missing from TCRdb's copy, which holds only in-frame ones; the method was immunoSEQ multiplex PCR. The data hold about 51,000 clones, with approximately 84% observed a single time. In the case of this clone: Its matching antigen is unknown.

This CDR3 has 16 amino acids. CDR1 and CDR2 (germline): SGHDN, FVKESK. Germline trimming cut 4 bases from V and 0 bases from J; bases unmatched to any gene: 3. Findings and caveats of the study: After pembrolizumab, tumor-resident clones rose rapidly, then generally contracted before radiologic responses.

This receptor was obtained from an adult with mismatch repair-deficient cancer. Sequencing used peripheral blood, obtained approximately 18 weeks after starting pembrolizumab. This chain links TRBV14 with TRBJ2-2; TRBD2 aligns across 9 bases. The CDR3 loop reads CASSRLAAANTGELFF. The CDR3 DNA follows: TGTGCCAGCAGCCGACTAGCGGCCGCGAACACCGGGGAGCTGTTTTTT. Full variable domain (remainder filled in from reference TRBV14 and TRBJ2-2): EAGVTQFPSHSVIEKGQTVTLRCDPISGHDNLYWYRRVMGKEIKFLLHFVKESKQDESGMPNNRFLAERTGGTYSTLKVQPAELEDSGVYFCASSRLAAANTGELFFGEGSRLTVL.